This T cell receptor beta chain was documented in a study of blood T cell repertoires in COVID-19. Study-wide background: Sample material is recorded as cDNA or gDNA derived from T cells, B-cell-depleted T cells, or PBMCs.

How the authors handled the data: Reference gene primer amplification yielded estimated nucleated cell counts. Sequencing used immunoSEQ multiplex PCR; TCRdb keeps in-frame clones, though not all of them. V, J and clone size were drawn from that table, and D and trimming were deduced from the DNA. The sample holds over 150,000 clones, about 88% seen once. This CDR3 has 15 amino acids. Germline V gene lookup returns CDR1 SGHVS and CDR2 FNYEAQ. The ends lost 5 bases at V and 9 bases at J; junction bases unmatched: 9. Seattle cases were enrolled at active infection and followed longitudinally. Sequencing was performed on peripheral blood. The clonotype originates from a woman aged 55-69 years with COVID-19, enrolled during active disease. The V gene is TRBV7-6, the J gene TRBJ2-1; 11 nucleotides match TRBD2. CDR3 protein: CASSATLAGGAEQFF. Here the CDR3 DNA reads TGTGCCAGCAGCGCTACTCTAGCGGGAGGTGCTGAGCAGTTCTTC.